This T cell receptor (beta chain) was sequenced during a study of response to subunit inactivated influenza vaccine. The study, taken as a whole, reports: Authors suggested few new T cells are recruited by each seasonal influenza vaccination.

TCRdb processed the RT-PCR reads anew with MiXCR; each CDR3 protein has one entry. This sample yields under 800,000 distinct CDR3 sequences, of which approximately 13% are seen a single time; 5.5% to 7% belongs to the top ten. This clonotype has more than one count but fewer than ten. Antigen specificity is unknown. This CDR3 comprises 15 residues. The germline gives CDR1 SGHKS, CDR2 YYEKEE (reference sequence). Trimming took 4 bases from V and 0 from J, leaving 11 bases between them. V is TRBV5-5 and J is TRBJ2-1; TRBD1 might be the D (6 bases). This clonotype was obtained from a man in his forties or fifties who received an inactivated influenza vaccine. This specimen was PBMCs from blood, taken 14 to 15 days before vaccination. DNA for the CDR3: TGTGCCAGCAGCACCGACAGGCTCTCCTACAATGAGCAGTTCTTC. The encoded protein is CASSTDRLSYNEQFF.